Following are 20 T cell receptor beta chains from one sample sequenced in a study of blood T cells in healthy people across ages. Combining a sample-barcoded 5' primer with a J-beta primer mix, a second PCR ran for about 6 to 11 cycles. TCRdb passed the 5' RACE reads through MiXCR, listing each CDR3 protein once. The profile shows more than 1 million distinct CDR3 sequences, around 43% of them singletons. Sequencing input: blood. These receptors were obtained from a woman aged 60 to 75 in good health.

This chain connects TRBV20-1 to TRBJ2-7; D unresolved. Trimming removed 3 bases at V and 10 bases at J, with 13 bases between. The length of the CDR3 is 11 residues. Germline V gene lookup returns CDR1 DFQATT and CDR2 SNEGSKA (reference sequence). The CDR3 sequence: CSARQEGTQYF. CDR3 bases: TGCAGTGCTAGGCAAGAAGGAACCCAGTACTTC.

This clonotype turned up a few times. The chain joins TRBV27 to TRBJ2-3, with 7 positions matching TRBD1. The CDR3 loop spans 15 amino acids. Per the germline V gene, CDR1 is MNHEY and CDR2 is SMNVEV (reference sequence). The V and J ends lost 4 bases and 2 bases, in that order; junction bases with no gene match: 6. Here the CDR3 reads CASSSTGATTDTQYF. The CDR3 DNA sequence: TGTGCCAGCAGTTCAACAGGGGCGACCACAGATACGCAGTATTTT.

The V call is TRBV13, the J call TRBJ2-1; D might be TRBD1 or TRBD2, each matching 6 bases. The V gene's germline CDR1 is PRHDT and CDR2 FYEKMQ (reference sequence). V dropped 5 bases and J dropped 4 bases, with 15 bases sitting between them. The CDR3 covers 15 residues. CDR3 residues: CASSQGTPEYNEQFF. CDR3 in DNA: TGTGCCAGCAGCCAGGGGACTCCCGAGTACAATGAGCAGTTCTTC.

The CDR3 region has the DNA TGCAGTGCTCCAACCACCCGGACAGGTTGGACCGAGCAGTACTTC. This sequence encodes CSAPTTRTGWTEQYF. The chain is built from TRBV20-1 and TRBJ2-7, with 7 positions matching TRBD1. This CDR3 has 15 residues. V lost 5 bases to trimming and J lost 6 bases; unmatched junction nucleotides: 16. Germline-derived CDR1 and CDR2 are DFQATT and SNEGSKA (reference sequence).

This clonotype was detected a few times. This chain connects TRBV5-1 to TRBJ2-7; D gene unclear. The V gene lost 0 bases and the J gene lost 7 bases, with 17 bases spanning the gap. This CDR3 is 15 amino acids long. Looked up from germline, CDR1 is SGHRS and CDR2 is YFSETQ. The CDR3 DNA reads as TGCGCCAGCAGCTTGGAGGGCCCCCCTGCGCGAGAGCAGTACTTC. Protein: CASSLEGPPAREQYF.

This clonotype was seen only a few times. J is TRBJ2-5 and V is TRBV20-1; 11 nucleotides match TRBD2. Unmatched junction bases numbered 11, after V lost 6 bases and J lost 5 bases. Germline V gives CDR1 DFQATT, CDR2 SNEGSKA (reference sequence). The CDR3 contains 15 residues. The CDR3 DNA reads TGCAGTGCCAGACTCGGCTCTAGCGGGAGGGAGACCCAGTACTTC. Protein product: CSARLGSSGRETQYF.

This clonotype was detected a few times. This rearrangement joins TRBV10-3 to TRBJ1-1; unclear D gene. Germline CDR1 is ENHRY and CDR2 is SYGVKD. The CDR3 has 12 residues. The ends were cut back, 7 bases at V and 4 bases at J, with 10 bases in the middle. The CDR3 nucleotides read TGTGCCATCATGGAAGGGAGCACTGAAGCTTTCTTT. The encoded protein is CAIMEGSTEAFF.

The chain couples TRBV2 to TRBJ2-7; 13 nucleotides match TRBD2. This CDR3 region has 14 residues. The germline gives CDR1 SNHLY, CDR2 FYNNEI. The trim removed 7 bases at V and 6 bases at J, leaving 6 bases unmatched. CDR3 sequence reads: CASMWTSGRPEQYF. The CDR3 DNA sequence: TGTGCCAGCATGTGGACTAGCGGGAGACCCGAGCAGTACTTC.

V usage is TRBV6-1 and J usage is TRBJ2-6; D remains unclear. The germline gives CDR1 MNHNS, CDR2 SASEGT. The CDR3 totals 17 residues. Deletions cut 1 base from V and 1 base from J, with 11 bases between. CDR3 loop: CASSEGQRQSGANVLTF. As DNA, the CDR3 is TGTGCCAGCAGTGAAGGACAACGCCAATCTGGGGCCAACGTCCTGACTTTC.

This clonotype appeared a few times. The gene calls are TRBV2 and TRBJ2-5; 12 positions agree with TRBD1. There are 14 residues in the CDR3. Germline V gives CDR1 SNHLY, CDR2 FYNNEI. Trimming removed 5 bases from V and 5 bases from J; junction bases left unmatched: 3. CDR3 sequence: CASSRDRGHETQYF. The DNA of the CDR3 is TGTGCCAGCAGTCGGGACAGGGGGCATGAGACCCAGTACTTC.

The rearrangement uses TRBV27 and TRBJ2-7; TRBD1 is a possible D gene (5 bases). CDR1 MNHEY and CDR2 SMNVEV come from the germline V gene (reference sequence). Between the trimmed V and J ends, which lost 0 bases and 5 bases, there was a span of 8 bases. There are 13 residues in the CDR3. The CDR3 DNA is TGTGCCAGCAGTTTATCGAAGGGGCACGAGCAGTACTTC. It specifies CASSLSKGHEQYF.

The CDR3 coding sequence is TGTGCCAGCAGTTTGGGCCGGGGAGGGCAGTTCTTC. It encodes CASSLGRGGQFF. The gene calls are TRBV12-3 or TRBV12-4 and TRBJ2-1; maybe TRBD2 (6 bases). Trimming shortened V by 3 bases and J by 12 bases, and 12 bases separated the two germline ends. The CDR3 loop spans 12 amino acids.

The chain employs TRBV27 and TRBJ2-3; 12 nucleotides line up with TRBD2. Germline CDR1 and CDR2: MNHEY and SMNVEV (reference sequence). This CDR3 is built from 15 residues. V gave up 7 bases and J gave up 5 bases; unmatched junction bases: 7. The CDR3 nucleotides read TGTGCCAGCACCCTGACTAGCGGGAGAGGAGATACGCAGTATTTT. Translating gives CASTLTSGRGDTQYF.

In its sample, this clonotype was seen many times. The chain couples TRBV29-1 to TRBJ2-3; 8 bases match TRBD1. The CDR3 is made up of 14 amino acids. V lost 4 bases and J lost 6; bases outside the gene matches: 9. Germline lookup yields CDR1 SQVTM and CDR2 ANQGSEA. CDR3 nucleotide sequence: TGCAGCGTTGTCTCCAGGGGGCTACGGGATACGCAGTATTTT. Translation gives CSVVSRGLRDTQYF.

This clonotype was counted between two and nine times. This chain links TRBV4-1 with TRBJ2-3; TRBD2 agrees at 15 bases. The CDR3 sequence is 19 residues long. Germline V gives CDR1 MGHRA, CDR2 YSYEKL. Trimming removed 4 bases from V and 3 bases from J; junction bases left unmatched: 11. CDR3 sequence reads: CASSRPKGGLAGGTDTQYF. The CDR3 DNA reads TGCGCCAGCAGCCGCCCGAAGGGAGGACTAGCGGGGGGGACAGATACGCAGTATTTT.

The J gene is TRBJ2-7, the V gene TRBV28, with TRBD1 identical over 9 bases. The CDR3 is made up of 14 amino acids. Trimming removed 3 bases from V and 5 bases from J; junction bases left unmatched: 5. Per the germline V gene, CDR1 is MDHEN and CDR2 is SYDVKM. The CDR3 loop is CASSLSGQGNEQYF. DNA of the CDR3: TGTGCCAGCAGTTTGTCGGGACAGGGCAACGAGCAGTACTTC.

This rearrangement joins TRBV28 to TRBJ2-3, with TRBD2 as a possible D gene (7 bases). This CDR3 comprises 15 residues. From germline, CDR1 is MDHEN and CDR2 SYDVKM. V was pared by 6 bases and J by 5 bases, with 18 bases between. The CDR3 DNA sequence: TGTGCCAGCAGCTTCCCGGGGGGCAGGGGAGATACGCAGTATTTT. Protein: CASSFPGGRGDTQYF.

The J gene is TRBJ2-5, the V gene TRBV28; 9 bases line up with TRBD1. After removal of 6 bases from V and 4 bases from J, the junction contained 9 bases not matched to a gene. This CDR3 region has 15 residues. Germline CDR1 reads MDHEN; CDR2 reads SYDVKM. CDR3 sequence (DNA): TGTGCCAGCAGGGGAGCCCCGGACAGGGGAGAGACCCAGTACTTC. Encoded protein: CASRGAPDRGETQYF.

The sample holds a few counts of this clonotype. The gene calls are TRBV3-1 and TRBJ2-7; 8 bases are a match to TRBD1. The CDR3 runs 14 residues. The V gene's germline CDR1 is LGHDT and CDR2 YNNKEL (reference sequence). V lost 5 bases to trimming and J lost 2 bases; unmatched junction nucleotides: 5. CDR3 sequence reads: CASSDRQGPYEQYF. The CDR3 DNA sequence: TGTGCCAGCAGCGACCGACAGGGGCCCTACGAGCAGTACTTC.

J is TRBJ1-2 and V is TRBV9; D is unresolved. The CDR3 has 12 residues. V lost 3 bases and J 8 bases, leaving 11 bases between the germline ends. CDR1 and CDR2 (germline): SGDLS, YYNGEE. The CDR3 is CASSAGPKGYTF. CDR3 DNA: TGTGCCAGCAGCGCCGGCCCCAAGGGCTACACCTTC.